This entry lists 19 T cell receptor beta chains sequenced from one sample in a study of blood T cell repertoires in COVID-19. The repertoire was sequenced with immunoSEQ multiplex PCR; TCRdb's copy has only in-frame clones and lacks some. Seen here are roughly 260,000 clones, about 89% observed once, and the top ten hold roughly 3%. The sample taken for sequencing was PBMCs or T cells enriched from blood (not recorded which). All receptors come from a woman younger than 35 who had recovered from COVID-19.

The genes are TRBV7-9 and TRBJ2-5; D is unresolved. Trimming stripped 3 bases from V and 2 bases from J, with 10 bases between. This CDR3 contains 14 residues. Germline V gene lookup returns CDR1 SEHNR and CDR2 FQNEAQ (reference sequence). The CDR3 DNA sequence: TGTGCCAGCAGCTTCCCTCCCTTTCAAGAGACCCAGTACTTC. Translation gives CASSFPPFQETQYF.

The CDR3, as DNA: TGTGCCAGCAGTTTAGGAGGGGGCTCTTCAGGAGGCTACACCTTC. This gives the protein CASSLGGGSSGGYTF. This chain connects TRBV27 to TRBJ1-2; 7 bases line up with TRBD1. Trimming at V came to 2 bases and at J to 8 bases, leaving 11 bases not matched to a gene. Germline lookup yields CDR1 MNHEY and CDR2 SMNVEV (reference sequence). CDR3 length equals 15 residues.

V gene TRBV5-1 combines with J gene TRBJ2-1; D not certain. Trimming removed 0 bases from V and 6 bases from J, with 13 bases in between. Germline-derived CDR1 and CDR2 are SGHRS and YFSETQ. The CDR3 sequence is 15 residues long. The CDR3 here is CASSLASLSRNEQFF. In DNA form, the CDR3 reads TGCGCCAGCAGCTTGGCGTCTTTGTCCCGCAATGAGCAGTTCTTC. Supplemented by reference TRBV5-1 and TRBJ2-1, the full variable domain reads KAGVTQTPRYLIKTRGQQVTLSCSPISGHRSVSWYQQTPGQGLQFLFEYFSETQRNKGNFPGRFSGRQFSNSRSEMNVSTLELGDSALYLCASSLASLSRNEQFFGPGTRLTVL.

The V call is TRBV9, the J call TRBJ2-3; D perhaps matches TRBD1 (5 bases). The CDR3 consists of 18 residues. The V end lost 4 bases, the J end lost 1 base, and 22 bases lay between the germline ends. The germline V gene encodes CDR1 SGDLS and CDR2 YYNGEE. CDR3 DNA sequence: TGTGCCAGCAGCCTCAGGGCTCCCGGACCTTCGGGCACAGATACGCAGTATTTT. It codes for CASSLRAPGPSGTDTQYF. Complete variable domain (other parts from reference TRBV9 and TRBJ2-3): DSGVTQTPKHLITATGQRVTLRCSPRSGDLSVYWYQQSLDQGLQFLIQYYNGEERAKGNILERFSAQQFPDLHSELNLSSLELGDSALYFCASSLRAPGPSGTDTQYFGPGTRLTVL.

The DNA of the CDR3 is TGTGCCAGCAGTGACAGGTCACTGATCAATGAGCAGTTCTTC. As protein: CASSDRSLINEQFF. This chain uses TRBV2 with TRBJ2-1, with D unresolved. In germline, CDR1 is SNHLY, CDR2 FYNNEI. Trimming shortened V by 3 bases and J by 6 bases, and 12 bases separated the two germline ends. The CDR3 contains 14 residues.

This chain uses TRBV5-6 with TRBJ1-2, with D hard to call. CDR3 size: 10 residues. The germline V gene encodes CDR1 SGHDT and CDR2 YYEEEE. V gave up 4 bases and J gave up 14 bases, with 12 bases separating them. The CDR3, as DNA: TGTGCCAGCAGCCACCGGGAGACGACCTTC. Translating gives CASSHRETTF. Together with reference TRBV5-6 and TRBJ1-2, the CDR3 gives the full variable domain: DAGVTQSPTHLIKTRGQQVTLRCSPKSGHDTVSWYQQALGQGPQFIFQYYEEEERQRGNFPDRFSGHQFPNYSSELNVNALLLGDSALYLCASSHRETTFGSGTRLTVV.

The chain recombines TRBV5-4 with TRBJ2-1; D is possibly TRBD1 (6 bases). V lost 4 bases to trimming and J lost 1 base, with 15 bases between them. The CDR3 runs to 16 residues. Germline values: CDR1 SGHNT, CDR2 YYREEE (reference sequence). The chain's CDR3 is CASSAGQGRSYNEQFF. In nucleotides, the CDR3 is TGTGCCAGCAGCGCAGGGCAGGGGCGTTCCTACAATGAGCAGTTCTTC.

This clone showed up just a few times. CDR3 DNA sequence: TGCGCCAGCAGCTTGGCAGATCCTAACTATGGCTACACCTTC. Protein product: CASSLADPNYGYTF. J is TRBJ1-2 and V is TRBV5-1, with unresolved D. Trimming cost V 0 bases and J 0 bases, with 6 bases left between them. This CDR3 has 14 amino acids. The germline gives CDR1 SGHRS, CDR2 YFSETQ.

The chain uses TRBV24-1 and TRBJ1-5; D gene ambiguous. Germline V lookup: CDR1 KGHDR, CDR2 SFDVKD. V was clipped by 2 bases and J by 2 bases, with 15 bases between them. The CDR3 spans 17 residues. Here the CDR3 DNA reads TGTGCCACCAGTGATTCCCGGACTGGCTTGGGCAATCAGCCCCAGCATTTT. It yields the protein CATSDSRTGLGNQPQHF.

The DNA of the CDR3 is TGTGCCATCAGGCTACCGACAGGGGCTAGCACAGATACGCAGTATTTT. Amino acid sequence: CAIRLPTGASTDTQYF. This chain uses TRBV10-3 with TRBJ2-3; 8 positions match TRBD1. This CDR3 comprises 16 residues. After removal of 6 bases from V and 0 bases from J, the junction contained 8 bases not matched to a gene. In germline, CDR1 is ENHRY, CDR2 SYGVKD.

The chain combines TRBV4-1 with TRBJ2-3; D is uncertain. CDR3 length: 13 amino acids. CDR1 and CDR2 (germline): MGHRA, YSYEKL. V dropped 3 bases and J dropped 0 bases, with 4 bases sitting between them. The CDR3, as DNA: TGCGCCAGCAGCCACCATAGCACAGATACGCAGTATTTT. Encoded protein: CASSHHSTDTQYF.

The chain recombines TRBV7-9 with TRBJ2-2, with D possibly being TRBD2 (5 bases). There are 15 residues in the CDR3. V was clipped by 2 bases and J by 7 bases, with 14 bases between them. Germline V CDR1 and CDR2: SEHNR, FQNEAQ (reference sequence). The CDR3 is CASSLRGIGVGELFF. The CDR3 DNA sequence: TGTGCCAGCAGCTTAAGAGGGATCGGGGTCGGGGAGCTGTTTTTT.

CDR3 DNA sequence: TGTGCCTGGAGTGCGGGAGGGTCTACAGATACGCAGTATTTT. This encodes CAWSAGGSTDTQYF. The J gene is TRBJ2-3, the V gene TRBV30, with 8 positions matching TRBD2. V lost 1 base and J lost 3; bases outside the gene matches: 3. Germline lookup yields CDR1 GTSNPN and CDR2 SVGIG (reference sequence). This CDR3 is built from 14 residues.

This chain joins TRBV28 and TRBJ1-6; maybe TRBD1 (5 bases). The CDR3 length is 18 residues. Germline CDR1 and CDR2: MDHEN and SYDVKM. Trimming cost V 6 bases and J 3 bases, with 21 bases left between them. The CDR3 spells CASSSARTPYNYNSPLHF. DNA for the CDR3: TGTGCCAGCAGCTCCGCGCGGACACCCTACAACTATAATTCACCCCTCCACTTT.

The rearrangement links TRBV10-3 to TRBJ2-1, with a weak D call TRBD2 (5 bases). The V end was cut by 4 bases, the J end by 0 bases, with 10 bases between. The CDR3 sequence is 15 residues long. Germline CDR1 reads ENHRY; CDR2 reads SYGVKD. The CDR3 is CAISVLANSYNEQFF. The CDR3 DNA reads TGTGCCATCAGTGTATTAGCGAACTCCTACAATGAGCAGTTCTTC.

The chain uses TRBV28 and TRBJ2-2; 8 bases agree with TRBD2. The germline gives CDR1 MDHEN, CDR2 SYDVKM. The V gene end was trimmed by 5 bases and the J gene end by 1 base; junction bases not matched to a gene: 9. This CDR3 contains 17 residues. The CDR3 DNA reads TGTGCCAGCAGTCCATGGGCGGGGGGCCTGAACACCGGGGAGCTGTTTTTT. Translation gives CASSPWAGGLNTGELFF.

The CDR3 is CASHLNSDSWMNTEAFF. Here the CDR3 DNA reads TGTGCCAGCCACCTCAATTCGGACAGCTGGATGAACACTGAAGCTTTCTTT. The rearrangement joins TRBV7-9 to TRBJ1-1; a weak D match, TRBD1 (6 bases). The V gene lost 8 bases and the J gene lost 0 bases, with 22 bases spanning the gap. Germline CDR1 reads SEHNR; CDR2 reads FQNEAQ (reference sequence). This CDR3 region has 17 residues. Full variable domain (rest looked up from reference TRBV7-9 and TRBJ1-1): DTGVSQNPRHKITKRGQNVTFRCDPISEHNRLYWYRQTLGQGPEFLTYFQNEAQLEKSRLLSDRFSAERPKGSFSTLEIQRTEQGDSAMYLCASHLNSDSWMNTEAFFGQGTRLTVV.

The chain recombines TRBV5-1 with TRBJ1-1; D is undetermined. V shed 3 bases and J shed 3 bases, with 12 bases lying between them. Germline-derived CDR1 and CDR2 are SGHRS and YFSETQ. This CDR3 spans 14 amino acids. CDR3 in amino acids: CASSWGEWDTEAFF. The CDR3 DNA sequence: TGCGCCAGCAGCTGGGGAGAGTGGGACACTGAAGCTTTCTTT.

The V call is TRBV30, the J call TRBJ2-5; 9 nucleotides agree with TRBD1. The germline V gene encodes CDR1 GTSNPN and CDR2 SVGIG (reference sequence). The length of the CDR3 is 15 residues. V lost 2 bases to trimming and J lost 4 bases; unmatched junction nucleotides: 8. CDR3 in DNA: TGTGCCTGGAGTAAAGCAACAGGGGGCGGAGAGACCCAGTACTTC. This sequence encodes CAWSKATGGGETQYF.